The source of this T cell receptor beta chain is a study of control samples from healthy donors and cancer patients (dated by TCRdb to 2019 to 2021). Turning to this clone: Its recognized antigen is unknown. No clone much larger than this one lies a single base away; base qualities are absent.

Receptor libraries were prepared by the immunoSEQ multiplex PCR assay. In its TCRdb copy, this immuneACCESS table keeps in-frame sequences only and misses some clones. Where compared with another copy, unresolved V genes explain less than half of these, and the others have no known cause. The sample data list 150,000 to 200,000 clones, and about 91% of these were observed just once. The ten largest clones represent nearly 5% of the sample. Via the germline V gene, CDR1 is MNHEY and CDR2 SVGAGI. Its CDR3 holds 15 amino acids, cysteine through phenylalanine. Only CDR3 DNA is held: 45 bases, read in frame from base 1. For this chain, trimming is 3 bases at the V end and 9 bases at the J end, and the number of junction bases without a gene match is 9.

Sequencing was performed on blood. This TCR came from a young woman in good health. The chain is assembled from TRBV6-5 and TRBJ2-1, with TRBD2 identical over 9 junction bases. Here is the DNA: TGTGCCAGCAGTTATTGGCGGGAGGGTCGTAGTGAGCAGTTCTTC. The resulting protein is CASSYWREGRSEQFF.